These 20 T cell receptor beta chains originate from one sample sequenced in a study of shared clonotypes between healthy human individuals. Here immunoSEQ multiplex PCR was the method, and the copy in TCRdb shows in-frame clones only, minus some. The sample records roughly 2,300,000 clones, 85% to 95% being singletons. The sequencing sample was made of naive CD4+ T cells from PBMCs. Noted subset: CD45RA+ positively selected. Receptors were obtained from a man younger than 35 in good health. Some clones in this sample may be carry-over from other donors' samples.

About this clone itself: The same CDR3 can be traced to other DNA sequences in this sample. V and J are TRBV5-1 and TRBJ2-1, with 9 bases that match TRBD2. CDR1 is SGHRS, CDR2 YFSETQ, per germline. J was trimmed by 0 bases and V by 0 bases; bases with no gene match: 4. CDR3 length: 17 amino acids. Here the CDR3 DNA reads TGCGCCAGCAGCTTGGGGGGGACTAGCTCCTCCTACAATGAGCAGTTCTTC. It specifies CASSLGGTSSSYNEQFF.

Concerning this clone: One end of the junction varies from germline; a read error may be responsible. V usage is TRBV29-1 and J usage is TRBJ1-1; a possible D gene is TRBD1 (5 bases). The germline gives CDR1 SQVTM, CDR2 ANQGSEA. The CDR3 spans 13 residues. CDR3: CSVVRDVGTGAFF. CDR3 coding DNA: TGCAGCGTTGTCCGGGACGTCGGTACTGGAGCTTTCTTT.

This chain links TRBV28 with TRBJ1-1, with a possible D match to TRBD1 (6 bases). With 8 bases removed from V and 0 bases from J, the gap between germline ends came to 13 bases. Germline loops: CDR1 MDHEN, CDR2 SYDVKM. This CDR3 has 14 amino acids. In DNA form, the CDR3 reads TGTGCCAGCGGGCCAGGGACATTGAACACTGAAGCTTTCTTT. Protein sequence: CASGPGTLNTEAFF.

The rearrangement uses TRBV28 and TRBJ2-1; no reliable D call. Trimming removed 7 bases at V and 3 bases at J, with 13 bases between. The CDR3 extends over 14 amino acids. The germline CDR1 and CDR2 sequences are MDHEN and SYDVKM. The CDR3 bases are TGTGCCAGCACCTTAGCAGGTCACTACAATGAGCAGTTCTTC. The encoded protein is CASTLAGHYNEQFF.

This clone was detected a few times. The genes are TRBV5-5 and TRBJ1-5; no definite D call. Per germline, CDR1 SGHKS and CDR2 YYEKEE (reference sequence). V lost 0 bases, J lost 5 bases, and 6 bases lay in between. The CDR3 runs 13 residues. This CDR3 reads CASSLAVHQPQHF. The CDR3 nucleotides read TGTGCCAGCAGCTTGGCTGTTCATCAGCCCCAGCATTTT.

This chain links TRBV15 with TRBJ2-2; D call uncertain. This CDR3 is built from 16 residues. V lost 0 bases, J lost 3 bases, and 11 bases lay in between. Per germline, CDR1 LNHNV and CDR2 YYDKDF (reference sequence). The CDR3 loop reads CATSREKVVDTGELFF. The CDR3 region has the DNA TGTGCCACCAGCAGAGAGAAGGTGGTCGACACCGGGGAGCTGTTTTTT.

The V call is TRBV30, the J call TRBJ2-1; 7 positions match TRBD1. V trimming: 4 bases; J trimming: 10 bases; junction bases outside the gene matches: 10. From germline, CDR1 is GTSNPN and CDR2 SVGIG (reference sequence). The CDR3 length is 13 residues. CDR3 nucleotides: TGTGCCTGGAACCAGGGGGTGCGCGGCGAGCAGTTCTTC. Amino acid sequence: CAWNQGVRGEQFF.

The chain carries TRBV28 and TRBJ1-3, with 7 bases fitting TRBD1. V dropped 3 bases and J dropped 0; count of bases not matched to a gene: 20. Germline lookup yields CDR1 MDHEN and CDR2 SYDVKM. CDR3 length: 21 residues. CDR3 in amino acids: CASSFPGGVRGQLHSGNTIYF. In DNA, the CDR3 is TGTGCCAGCAGTTTCCCCGGGGGGGTGCGGGGACAGCTTCACTCTGGAAACACCATATATTTT.

The rearrangement uses TRBV19 and TRBJ2-1, with 12 nucleotides matching TRBD2. CDR3 length equals 15 residues. The trim removed 5 bases at V and 10 bases at J, leaving 9 bases unmatched. Germline CDR1 is LNHDA and CDR2 is SQIVND (reference sequence). CDR3 DNA sequence: TGTGCCAGTAGTCTAGCGGGAGGGCCTAACGGGGAGCAGTTCTTC. This gives the protein CASSLAGGPNGEQFF.

This chain connects TRBV6-5 to TRBJ2-2; D not certain. This CDR3 spans 13 amino acids. Trimming pared 6 bases from V and 4 bases from J, leaving 9 bases between. From germline, CDR1 is MNHEY and CDR2 SVGAGI. The CDR3 region has the DNA TGTGCCAGCAGCACTCCGGGCACCGGGGAGCTGTTTTTT. It is translated as CASSTPGTGELFF.

This clone was seen a single time. The chain recombines TRBV28 with TRBJ1-6; no definite D call. Trimming removed 5 bases at V and 1 base at J, with 12 bases between. Germline CDR1 and CDR2: MDHEN and SYDVKM. The CDR3 sequence is 16 residues long. In DNA form, the CDR3 reads TGTGCCAGCAGTCAAGACCCAGAATCCTATAATTCACCCCTCCACTTT. Translation: CASSQDPESYNSPLHF. Full variable domain (rest looked up from reference TRBV28 and TRBJ1-6): DVKVTQSSRYLVKRTGEKVFLECVQDMDHENMFWYRQDPGLGLRLIYFSYDVKMKEKGDIPEGYSVSREKKERFSLILESASTNQTSMYLCASSQDPESYNSPLHFGNGTRLTVT.

Points on this clone: The same CDR3 arises from other DNA sequences in this sample as well. The rearrangement links TRBV27 to TRBJ1-5, with unresolved D. CDR3 length equals 12 residues. Germline V CDR1 and CDR2: MNHEY, SMNVEV (reference sequence). Trimming stripped 3 bases from V and 6 bases from J, with 6 bases between. The CDR3 bases are TGTGCCAGCAGTTTTTTGGGTCAGCCCCAGCATTTT. The encoded protein is CASSFLGQPQHF.

The chain carries TRBV15 and TRBJ1-3; TRBD1 might be the D (5 bases). Trimming stripped 2 bases from V and 3 bases from J, with 11 bases between. CDR3 length: 15 amino acids. CDR1 and CDR2 from the germline V gene are LNHNV and YYDKDF (reference sequence). The DNA of the CDR3 is TGTGCCACCAGCAGACCCGGTAGGGGTGGAAACACCATATATTTT. It yields the protein CATSRPGRGGNTIYF.

This chain uses TRBV7-9 with TRBJ1-1; TRBD1 is a possible D gene (5 bases). Deletions cut 5 bases from V and 1 base from J, with 8 bases between. Germline V gene sequence: CDR1 SEHNR, CDR2 FQNEAQ (reference sequence). CDR3 length: 13 residues. CDR3 DNA: TGTGCCAGCAGCAATGGACAGAACACTGAAGCTTTCTTT. Its protein is CASSNGQNTEAFF.

About this clone: This same CDR3 is encoded by further DNA sequences in the sample. The chain is built from TRBV5-1 and TRBJ2-5, with a possible D match to TRBD2 (6 bases). The germline V gene has CDR1 SGHRS and CDR2 YFSETQ. The CDR3 has 13 residues. Deletions cut 1 base from V and 3 bases from J, with 7 bases between. CDR3 DNA: TGCGCCAGCAGCTTGTCGGGAGAAGAGACCCAGTACTTC. Translation: CASSLSGEETQYF.

The chain combines TRBV5-1 with TRBJ1-1; D is perhaps TRBD1 (5 bases). The CDR3 sequence is 17 residues long. The V end lost 2 bases, the J end lost 5 bases, and 22 bases lay between the germline ends. Germline CDR1 reads SGHRS; CDR2 reads YFSETQ. CDR3 sequence reads: CASSLTGQLNRGTEAFF. The CDR3 nucleotides are TGCGCCAGCAGCTTAACTGGCCAGTTAAACCGGGGGACTGAAGCTTTCTTT.

This chain uses TRBV6-1 with TRBJ2-1; the D is unclear. V gave up 8 bases and J gave up 9 bases, with 14 bases separating them. CDR3 length equals 12 residues. The germline CDR1 and CDR2 sequences are MNHNS and SASEGT. CDR3 region: CASSRNPIEQFF. The CDR3, as DNA: TGTGCCAGCTCCCGGAACCCCATTGAGCAGTTCTTC.

The genes are TRBV5-1 and TRBJ2-3; 8 bases agree with TRBD2. V trimming: 0 bases; J trimming: 6 bases; junction bases outside the gene matches: 9. The germline V gene encodes CDR1 SGHRS and CDR2 YFSETQ. The CDR3 covers 16 residues. This CDR3 is CASSLALREGPDTQYF. For the CDR3, the DNA is TGCGCCAGCAGCTTGGCCTTACGGGAGGGGCCCGATACGCAGTATTTT.

The chain carries TRBV19 and TRBJ1-2, with D hard to call. V lost 5 bases and J 2 bases, leaving 6 bases between the germline ends. Germline V CDR1 and CDR2: LNHDA, SQIVND (reference sequence). The CDR3 length is 12 residues. The CDR3 nucleotides read TGTGCCAGTAGTGCCAGCAACTATGGCTACACCTTC. This gives the protein CASSASNYGYTF.

Of note for this clone: The sample holds other DNA sequences that translate to the same CDR3. This chain links TRBV10-3 with TRBJ1-1; the D gene is possibly TRBD1 (6 bases). In germline, CDR1 is ENHRY, CDR2 SYGVKD. V was pared by 6 bases and J by 3 bases, with 14 bases between. The CDR3 is 14 residues long. The CDR3 DNA follows: TGTGCCATCAGAGGCAGGGGAGGGGACACTGAAGCTTTCTTT. Encoded protein: CAIRGRGGDTEAFF.